These T cell receptor beta chains were read from a single sample in a study of response to subunit inactivated influenza vaccine. TCRdb recomputed calls from the RT-PCR reads with MiXCR, one row per CDR3 protein. The sample lists about 650,000 distinct CDR3 sequences; 15% to 18% were seen once. The sample was PBMCs from blood, taken 11 to 12 days after vaccination. These TCRs come from a man in his fifties who received an inactivated influenza vaccine. CDR3s include the opening cysteine and the closing phenylalanine or tryptophan. A D gene is named only where the DNA matches it firmly. Clone size appears in some rows only: once, few, many, or a class for an expanded clone.

size: few
D: TRBD1
V: TRBV7-2
J: TRBJ2-4
DNA: TGTGCCAGCAGCTTACCGACAGGGGCCAAAAACATTCAGTACTTC
CDR3: CASSLPTGAKNIQYF

size: few
D: -
V: TRBV18
J: TRBJ2-7
DNA: TGTGCCAGCTCCCTTCAGCCGACAGCGTCCTCCTACGAGCAGTACTTC
CDR3: CASSLQPTASSYEQYF

size: few
D: -
V: TRBV7-6
J: TRBJ2-7
DNA: TGTGCCAGCAGCTTAGGGTTTTCTGATATGAGGGAGCAGTACTTC
CDR3: CASSLGFSDMREQYF

size: -
D: -
V: TRBV5-1
J: TRBJ2-7
DNA: TGCGCCAGCAGCTTGAATCCCACAGGGAACTACGAGCAGTACTTC
CDR3: CASSLNPTGNYEQYF

size: -
D: TRBD2
V: TRBV10-3
J: TRBJ2-3
DNA: TGTGCCACTTCCCTCGGGGGGACAGATACGCAGTATTTT
CDR3: CATSLGGTDTQYF

size: -
D: TRBD1
V: TRBV7-9
J: TRBJ2-7
DNA: TGTGCTAGCAGCCAAATGGGACAGGTGTTCGAGCAGTACTTC
CDR3: CASSQMGQVFEQYF

size: -
D: -
V: TRBV27
J: TRBJ2-1
DNA: TGTGCCAGCAGTTCACAGGGATTTAGTTCTAGTGAGCAGTTCTTC
CDR3: CASSSQGFSSSEQFF

size: few
D: TRBD1
V: TRBV10-3
J: TRBJ1-5
DNA: TGTGCCATCAGTGAGTCGCTGGACAGGGGTCCTCGCAATCAGCCCCAGCATTTT
CDR3: CAISESLDRGPRNQPQHF

size: -
D: -
V: TRBV29-1
J: TRBJ1-2
DNA: TGCAGCGTTGAACCCAGGGCCAACTATGGCTACACCTTC
CDR3: CSVEPRANYGYTF

size: -
D: -
V: TRBV3-1
J: TRBJ2-5
DNA: TGTGCCAGCAGCCAAGATTCGCGGGCCCCATCGGGGACCCAGTACTTC
CDR3: CASSQDSRAPSGTQYF

size: -
D: TRBD2
V: TRBV19
J: TRBJ2-7
DNA: TGTGCCAGTAGTAACAGACTAGCGGGGATGTACGAGCAGTACTTC
CDR3: CASSNRLAGMYEQYF

size: -
D: -
V: TRBV4-3
J: TRBJ1-4
DNA: TGCGCCAGCAGCCAAGATGGCAGGTTTAATGAAAAACTGTTTTTT
CDR3: CASSQDGRFNEKLFF

size: -
D: -
V: TRBV2
J: TRBJ2-5
DNA: TGTGCCAGCAGAACGGACCGGGGGGAGACCCAGTACTTC
CDR3: CASRTDRGETQYF

size: many
D: -
V: TRBV5-8
J: TRBJ2-1
DNA: TGTGCCAGCACCTCTGAGACAGTCCGCGCTAAAGTTTACTCCTACAATGAGCAGTTCTTC
CDR3: CASTSETVRAKVYSYNEQFF

size: -
D: -
V: TRBV28
J: TRBJ2-7
DNA: TGTGCCAGCAGTTTCCGCAGCCCCTACGAGCAGTACTTC
CDR3: CASSFRSPYEQYF

size: -
D: TRBD2
V: TRBV12-3/TRBV12-4
J: TRBJ2-3
DNA: TGTGCCAGCAGTCGGACTAGCGGGGCCACAGATACGCAGTATTTT
CDR3: CASSRTSGATDTQYF

size: few
D: -
V: TRBV6-5
J: TRBJ2-1
DNA: TGTGCCAGCAGTTACAGAGGGGCAGGCTCCTACAATGAGCAGTTCTTC
CDR3: CASSYRGAGSYNEQFF

size: -
D: -
V: TRBV5-1
J: TRBJ2-6
DNA: TGCGCCAGCAGCTTGGTGGCAGGGCTTTCTGGGGCCAACGTCCTGACTTTC
CDR3: CASSLVAGLSGANVLTF

size: -
D: -
V: TRBV6-2/TRBV6-3
J: TRBJ1-1
DNA: TGTGCCAGCAGTTACGGGGTGGCTGAAGCTTTCTTT
CDR3: CASSYGVAEAFF

size: few
D: TRBD1
V: TRBV29-1
J: TRBJ2-5
DNA: TGCAGCGTTGAATTGCGGGGACAGGGGCCGGAGACCCAGTACTTC
CDR3: CSVELRGQGPETQYF

size: -
D: -
V: TRBV11-3
J: TRBJ2-1
DNA: TGTGCCAGCAGCTTAGGGGGGGCGCGGAATGAGCAGTTCTTC
CDR3: CASSLGGARNEQFF

size: -
D: -
V: TRBV28
J: TRBJ1-6
DNA: TGTGCCAGCAGTCCCAGGGGCTATAATTCACCCCTCCACTTT
CDR3: CASSPRGYNSPLHF

size: medium-sized
D: TRBD2
V: TRBV18
J: TRBJ2-7
DNA: TGTGCCAGCAGTCCAGCGGGAAGCTACGAGCAGTACTTC
CDR3: CASSPAGSYEQYF

size: few
D: -
V: TRBV6-5
J: TRBJ2-7
DNA: TGTGCCAGCAGTTGGAGGACAGCATCCTACGAGCAGTACTTC
CDR3: CASSWRTASYEQYF

size: -
D: TRBD2
V: TRBV2
J: TRBJ2-7
DNA: TGTGCCAGCAGTGAGTCCGGGACTAGCGTCTACGAGCAGTACTTC
CDR3: CASSESGTSVYEQYF

size: many
D: TRBD2
V: TRBV12-3/TRBV12-4
J: TRBJ2-5
DNA: TGTGCCAGCAGTGGACTAGCGGGGGAGACCCAGTACTTC
CDR3: CASSGLAGETQYF

size: few
D: TRBD1
V: TRBV14
J: TRBJ2-7
DNA: TGTGCCAGCAGCCCGACAGGGCTAGTACGGTACTTC
CDR3: CASSPTGLVRYF

size: -
D: -
V: TRBV12-3/TRBV12-4
J: TRBJ1-5
DNA: TGTGCCAGCAGTTTACCAGGGGCCGAGTCCCAGCATTTT
CDR3: CASSLPGAESQHF

size: few
D: -
V: TRBV6-5
J: TRBJ1-5
DNA: TGTGCCAGCAGTTACATGACAGACTATCAGCCCCAGCATTTT
CDR3: CASSYMTDYQPQHF

size: -
D: TRBD2
V: TRBV20-1
J: TRBJ2-1
DNA: TGCAGTGGACTAGCGGGAGGTCGGAACTACAATGAGCAGTTCTTC
CDR3: CSGLAGGRNYNEQFF

size: -
D: TRBD2
V: TRBV4-2
J: TRBJ2-1
DNA: TGTGCCATCAGCCCTGGGCTAGCGGGAGTTTACAATGAGCAGTTCTTC
CDR3: CAISPGLAGVYNEQFF

size: few
D: TRBD1
V: TRBV20-1
J: TRBJ2-7
DNA: TGCAGTGCCCGGGGACAGGGGGCCTCCTACGAGCAGTACTTC
CDR3: CSARGQGASYEQYF

size: -
D: TRBD1
V: TRBV7-9
J: TRBJ1-1
DNA: TGTGCCAGCAGCTTACCCAGGACAGGCTTGAACACTGAAGCTTTCTTT
CDR3: CASSLPRTGLNTEAFF

size: few
D: -
V: TRBV20-1
J: TRBJ2-1
DNA: TGCAGTGCTAGAGATCTAAGACTAGACCCCACGGGCTCCTACAATGAGCAGTTCTTC
CDR3: CSARDLRLDPTGSYNEQFF

size: -
D: -
V: TRBV9
J: TRBJ1-2
DNA: TGTGCCAGCAGCGTATTAGATGAACCTTATGGCTACACCTTC
CDR3: CASSVLDEPYGYTF

size: -
D: -
V: TRBV19
J: TRBJ2-1
DNA: TGTGCCAGTAGTTTCTGGGGGAGTTCCTACAATGAGCAGTTCTTC
CDR3: CASSFWGSSYNEQFF

size: -
D: TRBD2
V: TRBV7-2
J: TRBJ2-5
DNA: TGTGCCAGCAGTAGTATCGGGGAGGGAGAGACCCAGTACTTC
CDR3: CASSSIGEGETQYF

size: -
D: TRBD2
V: TRBV6-5
J: TRBJ2-5
DNA: TGTGCCAGCAGTTCGCCGCTAACTAGCGGGAGTATGGAGACCCAGTACTTC
CDR3: CASSSPLTSGSMETQYF

size: -
D: TRBD1
V: TRBV29-1
J: TRBJ2-2
DNA: TGCAGCGTTTTCGCCGCCGGGACAGATAGTCTCAACACCGGGGAGCTGTTTTTT
CDR3: CSVFAAGTDSLNTGELFF

size: many
D: -
V: TRBV12-3/TRBV12-4
J: TRBJ1-4
DNA: TGTGCCAGCAGTACCTCCGCAGGGACGGGGAAACTGTTTTTT
CDR3: CASSTSAGTGKLFF

size: few
D: -
V: TRBV2
J: TRBJ2-4
DNA: TGTGCCAGTGGGACAAGTTTAGCCAAAAACATTCAGTACTTC
CDR3: CASGTSLAKNIQYF

size: few
D: -
V: TRBV12-3/TRBV12-4
J: TRBJ1-6
DNA: TGTGCCAGCAGTTCAGGACAGCAAAGTTCACCCCTCCACTTT
CDR3: CASSSGQQSSPLHF

size: -
D: -
V: TRBV2
J: TRBJ2-4
DNA: TGTGCCAGCAGTGAAGAGCTAGCCAAAAACATTCAGTACTTC
CDR3: CASSEELAKNIQYF

size: few
D: -
V: TRBV20-1
J: TRBJ2-7
DNA: TGCAGTGCTCGACAGGACTCCTACGAGCAGTACTTC
CDR3: CSARQDSYEQYF

size: few
D: -
V: TRBV12-3/TRBV12-4
J: TRBJ2-3
DNA: TGTGCCAGCAGTTCCGCCCCGACAGCCACAGATACGCAGTATTTT
CDR3: CASSSAPTATDTQYF

size: -
D: -
V: TRBV7-8
J: TRBJ2-1
DNA: TGTGCCATCAGCCAAATTAGTGGGGGGCAATACAATGAGCAGTTCTTC
CDR3: CAISQISGGQYNEQFF

size: few
D: TRBD1
V: TRBV7-8
J: TRBJ2-2
DNA: TGTGCCAGCAGCCAGAGGACAGGGGGGAACACCGGGGAGCTGTTTTTT
CDR3: CASSQRTGGNTGELFF

size: many
D: -
V: TRBV7-6
J: TRBJ2-3
DNA: TGTGCCAGCAGGCCTGAAGGGTCAGATACGCAGTATTTT
CDR3: CASRPEGSDTQYF

size: few
D: -
V: TRBV4-3
J: TRBJ2-1
DNA: TGCGCCAGCAGCCAAGAAAGGGGATCGCAGTTCTTC
CDR3: CASSQERGSQFF

size: -
D: -
V: TRBV10-3
J: TRBJ1-2
DNA: TGTGCCATCAGTGAGTCGGCAATCCTAGGCGACACCTTC
CDR3: CAISESAILGDTF

size: many
D: -
V: TRBV6-5
J: TRBJ2-2
DNA: TGTGCCAGCAGTTATACCAAGAACACCGGGGAGCTGTTTTTT
CDR3: CASSYTKNTGELFF

size: many
D: -
V: TRBV18
J: TRBJ1-1
DNA: TGTGCCAGCTCACCAAACAGGGACACTGAAGCTTTCTTT
CDR3: CASSPNRDTEAFF